The rows below give T cell receptor beta chains drawn from one sample of a study of cytomegalovirus exposure and HLA in healthy donors. Sequencing used immunoSEQ multiplex PCR; TCRdb keeps in-frame clones, though not all of them. The data show roughly 250,000 clones, around four fifths seen once. The sample taken for sequencing was PBMCs. These receptors all come from a woman aged 40 to 50 in good health and CMV-seropositive. Both conserved end residues are part of each CDR3. A D gene is named only where the DNA matches it firmly. Only some rows state a clone size, as once, few, many or a class for expanded clones.

D	size	V	J	CDR3	DNA
NA	NA	TRBV14	TRBJ1-1	CASSQGVSDLAFF	TGTGCCAGCAGCCAAGGAGTGTCGGACTTAGCTTTCTTT
NA	NA	TRBV28	TRBJ2-2	CASSLFLHPENTGELFF	TGTGCCAGCAGTTTATTCTTACACCCCGAGAACACCGGGGAGCTGTTTTTT
TRBD1	NA	TRBV11-2	TRBJ1-1	CASSAGQLMNTEAFF	TGTGCCAGCAGCGCGGGACAGCTCATGAACACTGAAGCTTTCTTT
NA	NA	TRBV5-4	TRBJ2-7	CASSKGPTDYEQYF	TGTGCCAGCAGCAAGGGCCCGACAGATTACGAGCAGTACTTC
TRBD2	NA	TRBV5-4	TRBJ2-7	CASSRTSGANSYEQYF	TGTGCCAGCAGCCGGACTAGCGGGGCGAACTCCTACGAGCAGTACTTC
NA	NA	TRBV7-2	TRBJ1-4	CASSFTGKKLFF	TGTGCCAGCAGCTTCACAGGGAAAAAACTGTTTTTT
TRBD1	NA	TRBV6-5	TRBJ2-7	CASKDGTGAYEQYF	TGTGCCAGCAAAGACGGGACAGGGGCCTACGAGCAGTACTTC
NA	NA	TRBV2	TRBJ1-5	CATTQGQLSFGNQPQHF	TGTGCCACGACTCAGGGGCAACTTTCTTTTGGCAATCAGCCCCAGCATTTT
TRBD2	NA	TRBV28	TRBJ2-6	CASSLGGSGANVLTF	TGTGCCAGCAGCCTCGGGGGGTCTGGGGCCAACGTCCTGACTTTC
TRBD1	few	TRBV7-9	TRBJ2-4	CASSSFPGQGAKNIQYF	TGTGCCAGCAGCTCATTTCCGGGACAGGGGGCCAAAAACATTCAGTACTTC
TRBD1	NA	TRBV15	TRBJ2-2	CATIRDRNQVGELFF	TGTGCCACCATACGGGACAGGAATCAGGTCGGGGAGCTGTTTTTT
NA	NA	TRBV27	TRBJ1-1	CASSPDSYEAFF	TGTGCCAGCAGTCCCGACAGCTATGAAGCTTTCTTT
TRBD2	NA	TRBV2	TRBJ2-1	CARGLAGSGEQFF	TGTGCCAGGGGACTAGCGGGATCTGGAGAGCAGTTCTTC
NA	NA	TRBV5-1	TRBJ2-3	CASSGGSTDTQYF	TGCGCCAGCAGCGGCGGCAGCACAGATACGCAGTATTTT
NA	NA	TRBV19	TRBJ2-1	CASSSRPQSSYNEQFF	TGTGCCAGTAGTTCTCGTCCACAGAGCTCCTACAATGAGCAGTTCTTC
NA	NA	TRBV4-1	TRBJ1-1	CASSAGNTEAFF	TGCGCCAGCAGCGCCGGGAACACTGAAGCTTTCTTT
TRBD2	NA	TRBV28	TRBJ2-3	CASSYRPTSSGTDTQYF	TGTGCCAGCAGTTACCGTCCGACTAGCTCCGGCACAGATACGCAGTATTTT
NA	NA	TRBV5-4	TRBJ1-2	CASSKSGGDIRNYGYTF	TGTGCCAGCAGCAAAAGTGGGGGGGACATTAGAAACTATGGCTACACCTTC
TRBD1	NA	TRBV19	TRBJ2-1	CASSISTGALGPYNEQFF	TGTGCCAGTAGTATATCGACAGGGGCTCTTGGTCCGTACAATGAGCAGTTCTTC
TRBD1	NA	TRBV4-3	TRBJ2-7	CASSLFRDRAYEQYF	TGCGCCAGCAGCCTGTTCCGGGACAGGGCCTACGAGCAGTACTTC
NA	NA	TRBV7-2	TRBJ2-3	CASRRLASTDTQYF	TGTGCCAGCAGAAGACTGGCTAGCACAGATACGCAGTATTTT
TRBD1	NA	TRBV4-3	TRBJ2-3	CASSQVGARTGGVDTQYF	TGCGCCAGCAGCCAAGTTGGGGCGAGGACAGGGGGCGTAGATACGCAGTATTTT
NA	NA	TRBV5-1	TRBJ2-1	CASSLGGSSSRNEQFF	TGCGCCAGCAGCTTGGGAGGGTCGTCTTCTCGGAATGAGCAGTTCTTC
TRBD2	NA	TRBV5-3	TRBJ2-1	CARSSQTSGNNEQFF	TGTGCCAGAAGCTCACAGACTAGCGGGAACAATGAGCAGTTCTTC
TRBD1	NA	TRBV30	TRBJ1-6	CAWGQGAQSPLHF	TGTGCCTGGGGACAGGGGGCGCAATCACCCCTCCACTTT
NA	NA	TRBV27	TRBJ2-1	CASSPTVYYNEQFF	TGTGCCAGCAGCCCGACAGTCTACTACAATGAGCAGTTCTTC
NA	NA	TRBV11-2	TRBJ2-7	CASSLGAGPPPYEQYF	TGTGCCAGCAGCTTAGGGGCTGGTCCTCCCCCCTACGAGCAGTACTTC
NA	NA	TRBV30	TRBJ2-2	CAWSVEPLRNTGELFF	TGTGCCTGGAGTGTAGAGCCCTTAAGGAACACCGGGGAGCTGTTTTTT
TRBD2	few	TRBV11-3	TRBJ2-7	CASSLPGGSGESSYEQYF	TGTGCCAGCAGCCTTCCCGGCGGGAGCGGGGAAAGCTCCTACGAGCAGTACTTC
TRBD1	NA	TRBV23-1	TRBJ2-7	CASSPRTGKSF	TGCGCCAGCAGTCCAAGGACAGGGAAGAGCTTC
NA	NA	TRBV10-3	TRBJ1-3	CAISESDQAIYF	TGTGCCATCAGTGAGTCCGATCAGGCCATATATTTT
TRBD1	once	TRBV28	TRBJ2-7	CATARDSSYEQYF	TGTGCCACCGCTCGGGACAGCTCCTACGAGCAGTACTTC
TRBD2	NA	TRBV10-3	TRBJ2-7	CAIRKTGSGRRYEQYF	TGTGCCATCAGAAAGACGGGTAGCGGGAGAAGGTACGAGCAGTACTTC
NA	NA	TRBV11-2	TRBJ1-2	CASSLATGSYGYTF	TGTGCCAGCAGCTTAGCCACAGGAAGCTATGGCTACACCTTC
TRBD1	NA	TRBV5-8	TRBJ1-6	CASNRGQSRSPLHF	TGTGCCAGTAACCGGGGACAGTCTAGATCACCCCTCCACTTT
NA	NA	TRBV7-3	TRBJ1-6	CASRADRGSSYNSPLHF	TGTGCCAGCAGAGCCGATAGGGGCAGTTCCTATAATTCACCCCTCCACTTT
TRBD1	NA	TRBV15	TRBJ1-1	CATSRWTGGSREAFF	TGTGCCACCAGCCGATGGACAGGGGGAAGTAGGGAAGCTTTCTTT
NA	NA	TRBV30	TRBJ2-7	CAWSTEIHYEQYF	TGTGCCTGGAGTACGGAGATTCACTACGAGCAGTACTTC
NA	NA	TRBV7-2	TRBJ2-4	CASSLQGAKNIQYF	TGTGCCAGCAGCTTACAGGGGGCCAAAAACATTCAGTACTTC
NA	NA	TRBV18	TRBJ1-1	CASSPWTDGGIEAFF	TGTGCCAGCTCACCCTGGACGGATGGAGGTATTGAAGCTTTCTTT
NA	once	TRBV4-3	TRBJ2-7	CASSQEPGYEQYF	TGCGCCAGCAGCCAAGAACCCGGTTACGAGCAGTACTTC
NA	NA	TRBV23-1	TRBJ2-7	CASSQTLLGGREQYF	TGCGCCAGCAGTCAAACCCTGTTGGGGGGGCGCGAGCAGTACTTC